Below are 5 T cell receptor beta chains sequenced from a single sample in a study of blood T cell repertoires in COVID-19. Measured with immunoSEQ multiplex PCR; TCRdb has only the in-frame clones, and not every one. The sample has about 290,000 clones, around four fifths seen once; the top ten hold less than 4.5%. What was sequenced was peripheral blood. Every receptor here comes from a woman aged 45-65 years with active or convalescent COVID-19.

V usage is TRBV7-9 and J usage is TRBJ1-5; D unresolved. This CDR3 contains 13 residues. Germline V lookup: CDR1 SEHNR, CDR2 FQNEAQ (reference sequence). V was pared by 2 bases and J by 10 bases, with 12 bases between. CDR3 bases: TGTGCCAGCAGCTTATTCGGGGAGGGACCCCAGCATTTT. The encoded protein is CASSLFGEGPQHF.

The V call is TRBV3-1 (or the pseudogene TRBV3-2), the J call TRBJ1-6, with D possibly TRBD1 on 6 matching bases. Germline V gives CDR1 LGHDT, CDR2 YNNKEL (reference sequence). CDR3 length: 14 residues. The V and J ends lost 1 base and 11 bases respectively, with 12 bases between them. The CDR3 protein is CASSQGSTGPPLHF. In nucleotides, the CDR3 is TGTGCCAGCAGCCAAGGATCGACAGGACCACCCCTCCACTTT.

This chain joins TRBV6-6 and TRBJ1-2, with D perhaps matching TRBD1 (6 bases). Trimming shortened V by 2 bases and J by 8 bases, and 15 bases separated the two germline ends. CDR1 MNHNY and CDR2 SVGAGI come from the germline V gene (reference sequence). The CDR3 runs to 14 residues. The CDR3 DNA reads as TGTGCCAGCAGTTACCAGGGGCCCTCTCGAGGCTACACCTTC. This codes for CASSYQGPSRGYTF.

This rearrangement joins TRBV3-1 (or the pseudogene TRBV3-2) to TRBJ1-2; TRBD1 aligns across 7 bases. CDR1 is LGHDT and CDR2 is YNNKEL in the germline V gene (reference sequence). The V segment lost 5 bases and the J segment 0 bases; nucleotides outside the gene matches: 6. This CDR3 has 15 residues. In nucleotides, the CDR3 is TGTGCCAGCAGCACCCAGGGGGTTCCTAACTATGGCTACACCTTC. Translation: CASSTQGVPNYGYTF.

V usage is TRBV28 and J usage is TRBJ1-5; D is possibly TRBD1 (5 bases). The CDR3 is 16 residues long. Germline V gives CDR1 MDHEN, CDR2 SYDVKM. Trimming cost V 3 bases and J 6 bases, with 18 bases left between them. CDR3 residues: CASSFGGTRTGQPQHF. The CDR3 DNA is TGTGCCAGCAGTTTCGGAGGGACGCGGACCGGTCAGCCCCAGCATTTT.